These 7 T cell receptor beta chains share one sample of origin, sequenced in a study of shared clonotypes between healthy human individuals. Method: immunoSEQ multiplex PCR; TCRdb's copy keeps in-frame clones and lacks some. This table has 2 million to 3 million clones, 80% to 95% appearing once. Source material: naive CD4+ T cells from PBMCs. Subset defined: CD45RA+ positively selected. The source of these receptors is a man between 18 and 29 years old in good health. Some clones in this sample may be carry-over from other donors' samples.

V gene TRBV15 combines with J gene TRBJ2-7; tentatively, D is TRBD1 (5 bases). V was shortened by 0 bases and J by 6 bases, with 12 bases between the two germline ends. Germline values: CDR1 LNHNV, CDR2 YYDKDF (reference sequence). This CDR3 comprises 14 residues. CDR3 nucleotide sequence: TGTGCCACCAGCAGAGACAGGGTAGGTGGCGAGCAGTACTTC. It codes for CATSRDRVGGEQYF.

The rearrangement uses TRBV28 and TRBJ1-1, with D hard to call. There are 11 residues in the CDR3. Trimming stripped 5 bases from V and 7 bases from J, with 8 bases between. Germline-derived CDR1 and CDR2 are MDHEN and SYDVKM. Written as DNA, the CDR3 is TGTGCCAGCAGTGGACCCAATGAAGCTTTCTTT. Amino acid sequence: CASSGPNEAFF. Full variable domain (outside the CDR3, taken from reference TRBV28 and TRBJ1-1): DVKVTQSSRYLVKRTGEKVFLECVQDMDHENMFWYRQDPGLGLRLIYFSYDVKMKEKGDIPEGYSVSREKKERFSLILESASTNQTSMYLCASSGPNEAFFGQGTRLTVV.

To note about this clone: No conserved phenylalanine or tryptophan ends this CDR3, so it is likely a read error. This chain uses TRBV10-3 with TRBJ1-2; TRBD1 aligns across 9 bases. Germline V CDR1 and CDR2: ENHRY, SYGVKD. This CDR3 spans 15 amino acids. Unmatched junction bases numbered 6, after V lost 4 bases and J lost 3 bases. The CDR3 loop is CAISGMTGGYYGYTL. CDR3 coding DNA: TGTGCCATCAGTGGTATGACAGGGGGATACTATGGCTACACCCTC.

The V and J genes are TRBV5-1 and TRBJ1-3; the D is unclear. Per the germline V gene, CDR1 is SGHRS and CDR2 is YFSETQ. This CDR3 contains 14 residues. Trimming shortened V by 4 bases and J by 7 bases, and 15 bases separated the two germline ends. The CDR3 sequence: CASSPRPGINTIYF. The CDR3 region has the DNA TGCGCCAGCAGCCCTAGACCGGGAATCAACACCATATATTTT.

The chain carries TRBV28 and TRBJ1-1; TRBD1 might be the D (5 bases). This CDR3 region has 14 residues. V shed 4 bases and J shed 3 bases, with 12 bases lying between them. Germline lookup yields CDR1 MDHEN and CDR2 SYDVKM. The CDR3 region is CASSSAGDHTEAFF. CDR3 coding DNA: TGTGCCAGCAGTTCAGCGGGGGACCACACTGAAGCTTTCTTT. Together with reference TRBV28 and TRBJ1-1, the CDR3 gives the full variable domain: DVKVTQSSRYLVKRTGEKVFLECVQDMDHENMFWYRQDPGLGLRLIYFSYDVKMKEKGDIPEGYSVSREKKERFSLILESASTNQTSMYLCASSSAGDHTEAFFGQGTRLTVV.

The V gene is TRBV5-1, the J gene TRBJ1-2; tentative D call: TRBD1 (6 bases). This CDR3 is built from 16 residues. Germline CDR1 and CDR2: SGHRS and YFSETQ. Trimming shortened V by 4 bases and J by 1 base, and 17 bases separated the two germline ends. Here the CDR3 DNA reads TGCGCCAGCAGCCATTCTCAGGGGCCTTATAACTATGGCTACACCTTC. This translates into CASSHSQGPYNYGYTF. Filled out from reference TRBV5-1 and TRBJ1-2, the complete variable domain reads KAGVTQTPRYLIKTRGQQVTLSCSPISGHRSVSWYQQTPGQGLQFLFEYFSETQRNKGNFPGRFSGRQFSNSRSEMNVSTLELGDSALYLCASSHSQGPYNYGYTFGSGTRLTVV.

This clone appeared a single time. V is TRBV27 and J is TRBJ2-3; no clear D gene. Germline CDR1 is MNHEY and CDR2 is SMNVEV (reference sequence). Trimming took 5 bases from V and 3 from J, leaving 18 bases between them. The length of the CDR3 is 16 residues. The CDR3 protein is CASSPLGKAPTDTQYF. CDR3 sequence (DNA): TGTGCCAGCAGTCCCCTAGGGAAAGCCCCTACAGATACGCAGTATTTT.